One sample yielded the 28 T cell receptor beta chains listed below, sequenced in a study of cytotoxic CD8 clonotypes in ibrutinib-treated CLL. Profiled with immunoSEQ multiplex PCR; TCRdb holds only in-frame clones, not every one. The repertoire has roughly 70,000 clones, around nine tenths of them found once; the top ten carry approximately 3.1%. Sequences were derived from PBMCs, sampled after 12 months of ibrutinib treatment. The receptors originated from a human donor with chronic lymphocytic leukemia.

The rearrangement uses TRBV7-3 and TRBJ2-3, with 7 bases identical to TRBD2. The CDR3 extends over 15 amino acids. Germline V lookup: CDR1 SGHTA, CDR2 FQGTGA. V was pared by 3 bases and J by 3 bases, with 6 bases of the junction left unmatched. The CDR3 sequence is CASSFERDPTDTQYF. CDR3 DNA sequence: TGTGCCAGCAGCTTCGAGCGGGACCCGACAGATACGCAGTATTTT.

This clone was seen once. J is TRBJ2-7 and V is TRBV10-1; D gene unclear. The germline CDR1 and CDR2 sequences are WNHNN and SYGVQD (reference sequence). V dropped 2 bases and J dropped 2 bases, with 16 bases sitting between them. The CDR3 totals 16 residues. As DNA, the CDR3 is TGCGCCAGCAGTGAGGTCGACATCCCCGACCCCTACGAGCAGTACTTC. It encodes CASSEVDIPDPYEQYF.

The count of this clone is one. The rearrangement uses TRBV19 and TRBJ2-7; possibly TRBD2 for D (5 bases). Germline V gene lookup returns CDR1 LNHDA and CDR2 SQIVND (reference sequence). The CDR3 spans 16 residues. Between the trimmed V and J ends, which lost 1 base and 1 base, there was a span of 14 bases. CDR3 DNA sequence: TGTGCCAGTAGTATAGCCCCGGGAAGTCAGTCCTACGAGCAGTACTTC. It yields the protein CASSIAPGSQSYEQYF.

The rearrangement links TRBV25-1 to TRBJ2-5; D not certain. CDR3 size: 16 residues. The germline V and J ends were trimmed by 1 base and 0 bases, with 12 bases remaining between them. Per germline, CDR1 MGHDK and CDR2 SYGVNS. The DNA for the CDR3 is TGTGCCAGCAGTGAATGGAATAACTTATACCAAGAGACCCAGTACTTC. Protein sequence: CASSEWNNLYQETQYF.

This clone was seen a handful of times. The chain employs TRBV19 and TRBJ1-5; D not resolved. This CDR3 spans 13 amino acids. The V end lost 9 bases, the J end lost 4 bases, and 13 bases lay between the germline ends. CDR1 and CDR2 (germline): LNHDA, SQIVND (reference sequence). The CDR3 loop reads CASSPFGNQPQHF. DNA for the CDR3: TGTGCCAGCTCACCTTTTGGAAATCAGCCCCAGCATTTT.

This clone was observed a handful of times. The V call is TRBV28, the J call TRBJ2-1; D gene uncertain. This CDR3 has 13 residues. The germline V gene has CDR1 MDHEN and CDR2 SYDVKM. CDR3: CASQLSSYNEQFF. CDR3 nucleotides: TGTGCGAGCCAACTTAGCTCCTACAATGAGCAGTTCTTC.

On this clone: The germline gene is not matched at one end of the junction; a read error may be the cause. Other DNA sequences in the sample encode the same CDR3. The rearrangement links TRBV2 to TRBJ2-7; D is unclear. This CDR3 has 11 amino acids. Germline V gene lookup returns CDR1 SNHLY and CDR2 FYNNEI. CDR3 nucleotide sequence: TGCGCCAGCAGACAAACCTACGAGCAGTACTTC. It translates to CASRQTYEQYF.

This chain links TRBV27 with TRBJ2-7; D remains unclear. CDR1 and CDR2 (germline): MNHEY, SMNVEV (reference sequence). Between the trimmed V and J ends, which lost 5 bases and 0 bases, there was a span of 11 bases. The CDR3 contains 14 residues. CDR3 sequence reads: CASSRWASSYEQYF. In DNA, the CDR3 is TGTGCCAGCAGTCGCTGGGCAAGCTCCTACGAGCAGTACTTC.

The chain carries TRBV19 and TRBJ2-3, with 8 nucleotides matching TRBD1. The J segment lost 4 bases and the V segment lost 1 base, leaving 7 bases of the junction unmatched. Germline V gene lookup returns CDR1 LNHDA and CDR2 SQIVND (reference sequence). CDR3 length equals 16 residues. The CDR3 nucleotides read TGTGCCAGTAGTATAGGGGGGACAGGAGGCTCAGATACGCAGTATTTT. It translates to CASSIGGTGGSDTQYF.

The chain links TRBV25-1 to TRBJ2-7; the match to TRBD1 covers 11 bases. With 5 bases clipped from V and 1 base from J, the junction kept 4 bases outside the gene matches. Germline CDR1 is MGHDK and CDR2 is SYGVNS. This CDR3 is 15 amino acids long. In DNA, the CDR3 is TGTGCCAGCAGTAACCGGGACAGGGGGTCCTACGAGCAGTACTTC. Its protein is CASSNRDRGSYEQYF.

This chain links TRBV28 with TRBJ1-5; unclear D gene. The CDR3 has 12 amino acids. Germline V lookup: CDR1 MDHEN, CDR2 SYDVKM. V lost 2 bases to trimming and J lost 3 bases, with 2 bases between them. In DNA, the CDR3 is TGTGCCAGCAGTTTACTCAATCAGCCCCAGCATTTT. Translating it yields CASSLLNQPQHF.

The chain combines TRBV28 with TRBJ1-2; D is unresolved. The CDR3 is made up of 17 amino acids. The germline CDR1 and CDR2 sequences are MDHEN and SYDVKM. V gave up 3 bases and J gave up 7 bases, with 24 bases separating them. CDR3 DNA: TGTGCCAGCAGTTTTTTAGTTCGATCGTCAGAGAACGGTGGCTACACCTTC. Its translation: CASSFLVRSSENGGYTF.

The V and J genes are TRBV28 and TRBJ1-2; D is unclear. The CDR3 is made up of 15 amino acids. Germline lookup yields CDR1 MDHEN and CDR2 SYDVKM. The V and J ends lost 3 bases and 0 bases respectively, with 11 bases between them. CDR3 loop: CASSLWSITNYGYTF. The DNA for the CDR3 is TGTGCCAGCAGTTTGTGGTCCATTACTAACTATGGCTACACCTTC.

The gene calls are TRBV5-1 and TRBJ2-7; 8 bases match TRBD1. The germline V gene encodes CDR1 SGHRS and CDR2 YFSETQ. V lost 4 bases, J lost 0 bases, and 3 bases stayed unmatched. This CDR3 spans 14 amino acids. CDR3 DNA sequence: TGCGCCAGCAGCCAGGACAGGGCCTCCTACGAGCAGTACTTC. Translation gives CASSQDRASYEQYF.

The CDR3 spells CASRGQGLTNEKLFF. The CDR3 region has the DNA TGTGCCAGCAGGGGACAGGGGCTCACTAATGAAAAACTGTTTTTT. The rearrangement uses TRBV2 and TRBJ1-4; 10 positions match TRBD1. CDR1 and CDR2 (germline): SNHLY, FYNNEI. Unmatched junction bases numbered 3, after V lost 6 bases and J lost 2 bases. There are 15 residues in the CDR3.

This chain uses TRBV12-5 with TRBJ1-4; D uncertain. The CDR3 extends over 13 amino acids. V lost 0 bases and J 8 bases, leaving 7 bases between the germline ends. Germline CDR1 is LGHNT and CDR2 is FRNRAP. CDR3 nucleotide sequence: TGTGCTAGTGGTTTGGTAGGAGGGGAAAAACTGTTTTTT. Translation: CASGLVGGEKLFF.

The J gene is TRBJ1-2, the V gene TRBV19, with 7 positions matching TRBD1. The germline gives CDR1 LNHDA, CDR2 SQIVND (reference sequence). The CDR3 sequence is 13 residues long. Germline trimming cut 4 bases from V and 3 bases from J; bases unmatched to any gene: 2. The CDR3 nucleotides are TGTGCCAGTAGTACCACAGGGGACTATGGCTACACCTTC. Its translation: CASSTTGDYGYTF.

This chain links TRBV25-1 with TRBJ2-2, with 14 nucleotides matching TRBD2. This CDR3 is 16 amino acids long. The trim removed 1 base at V and 6 bases at J, leaving 1 base unmatched. Per germline, CDR1 MGHDK and CDR2 SYGVNS. The CDR3 region has the DNA TGTGCCAGCAGTGAATCGGGACTAGCGGGAGCCGGGGAGCTGTTTTTT. Translation gives CASSESGLAGAGELFF. The variable domain in full, with the rest retrieved from reference TRBV25-1 and TRBJ2-2, is EADIYQTPRYLVIGTGKKITLECSQTMGHDKMYWYQQDPGMELHLIHYSYGVNSTEKGDLSSESTVSRIRTEHFPLTLESARPSHTSQYLCASSESGLAGAGELFFGEGSRLTVL.

There are a few counts of this clone. The genes are TRBV6-1 and TRBJ2-1; 9 bases align to TRBD2. With V trimmed by 5 bases and J by 8 bases, 10 bases remained unmatched. The germline V gene encodes CDR1 MNHNS and CDR2 SASEGT. The CDR3 spans 15 residues. CDR3 amino acids: CASSRRLAAGDEQFF. The CDR3 bases are TGTGCCAGCAGTCGCAGACTAGCGGCAGGGGATGAGCAGTTCTTC.

This clone was seen only once. The chain recombines TRBV7-9 with TRBJ2-7, with 8 bases that match TRBD1. The CDR3 contains 13 residues. The germline V gene has CDR1 SEHNR and CDR2 FQNEAQ (reference sequence). V lost 2 bases to trimming and J lost 11 bases; unmatched junction nucleotides: 8. CDR3 residues: CASSLSQTGGKYF. The CDR3 DNA follows: TGTGCCAGCAGCTTATCCCAAACAGGGGGGAAGTACTTC.

The CDR3 nucleotides read TGTGCCAGCGCTGGGACAAAGTCCGGTGGCTACACCTTC. This sequence encodes CASAGTKSGGYTF. The J gene is TRBJ1-2, the V gene TRBV6-5; TRBD1 is a possible D gene (6 bases). Germline CDR1 reads MNHEY; CDR2 reads SVGAGI. V dropped 8 bases and J dropped 7 bases, with 17 bases sitting between them. The CDR3 is 13 residues long.

The chain uses TRBV25-1 and TRBJ1-1; D possibly corresponds to TRBD1 (5 bases). Germline V gives CDR1 MGHDK, CDR2 SYGVNS. V shed 2 bases and J shed 5 bases, with 12 bases lying between them. The CDR3 is 14 amino acids. CDR3 in DNA: TGTGCCAGCAGTGAACGTACAGGACGGACTGAAGCTTTCTTT. Its translation: CASSERTGRTEAFF.

Judged by abundance, this clone is medium-sized. DNA of the CDR3: TGTGCCAGCAGCGGGGGATACGAGCAGTACTTC. Translation: CASSGGYEQYF. The V and J genes are TRBV27 and TRBJ2-7, with D perhaps matching TRBD2 (6 bases). The CDR3 contains 11 residues. Trimming removed 6 bases at V and 4 bases at J, with 7 bases between. Germline CDR1 reads MNHEY; CDR2 reads SMNVEV (reference sequence).

Remarks on this clone: Other nucleotide sequences from this sample produce the same CDR3. The chain has TRBV5-1 and TRBJ2-3; 14 bases agree with TRBD2. J was trimmed by 5 bases and V by 8 bases; bases with no gene match: 10. This CDR3 comprises 16 residues. Looked up from germline, CDR1 is SGHRS and CDR2 is YFSETQ. CDR3 loop: CASTKGLAGEEDTQYF. CDR3 nucleotide sequence: TGCGCCAGTACCAAGGGACTAGCGGGAGAGGAAGATACGCAGTATTTT.

The sample holds one count of this clone. This chain joins TRBV12-5 and TRBJ1-1; D possibly corresponds to TRBD1 (5 bases). The V gene lost 7 bases and the J gene lost 9 bases, with 24 bases spanning the gap. This CDR3 is built from 15 residues. Germline V gives CDR1 LGHNT, CDR2 FRNRAP. CDR3 sequence reads: CASDIPGTPGSKAFF. The CDR3 region has the DNA TGTGCTAGTGACATCCCGGGGACTCCAGGCTCTAAAGCTTTCTTT.

This clone was seen only once. The gene calls are TRBV19 and TRBJ2-1; the D gene is possibly TRBD2 (5 bases). Germline loops: CDR1 LNHDA, CDR2 SQIVND (reference sequence). The V end was cut by 6 bases, the J end by 5 bases, with 14 bases between. CDR3 length: 14 residues. The CDR3 sequence is CASRMGATNNEQFF. CDR3 nucleotide sequence: TGTGCCAGTAGGATGGGAGCCACTAACAATGAGCAGTTCTTC.

The chain recombines TRBV2 with TRBJ1-2; D may be TRBD1 (6 bases). The CDR3 loop spans 15 amino acids. Germline V CDR1 and CDR2: SNHLY, FYNNEI. V was cut by 5 bases and J by 6 bases, with 19 bases left in between. CDR3 DNA: TGTGCCAGCAGTTTGTTCCAGGGGAGGTTGGATGGCTACACCTTC. Amino acids: CASSLFQGRLDGYTF. The full variable domain, its missing parts supplied by reference TRBV2 and TRBJ1-2, is EPEVTQTPSHQVTQMGQEVILRCVPISNHLYFYWYRQILGQKVEFLVSFYNNEISEKSEIFDDQFSVERPDGSNFTLKIRSTKLEDSAMYFCASSLFQGRLDGYTFGSGTRLTVV.

The V gene is TRBV10-3, the J gene TRBJ2-1; 8 bases are shared with TRBD2. This CDR3 is built from 16 residues. The V gene's germline CDR1 is ENHRY and CDR2 SYGVKD. Trimming took 0 bases from V and 3 from J; bases not matched to a gene: 4. The CDR3 is CAISESSGGNYNEQFF. CDR3 coding DNA: TGTGCCATCAGTGAGTCTTCGGGAGGGAACTACAATGAGCAGTTCTTC.